This T cell receptor (beta chain) was captured by sequencing in a study of shared clonotypes between healthy human individuals. CDR1 SGHRS and CDR2 YFSETQ come from the germline V gene. Trimming shortened V by 4 bases and J by 4 bases, and 17 bases separated the two germline ends. The CDR3 sequence is 15 residues long. Healthy adults negative for HIV, lacking recent acute infections or vaccinations, served as donors. Measured with immunoSEQ multiplex PCR; TCRdb has only the in-frame clones, and not every one. There are about 490,000 clones in the sample; less than 80% occur only once, and around 12% lies in the top ten.

This chain joins TRBV5-1 and TRBJ2-5; a weak D match, TRBD2 (6 bases). The TCR sequence derives from a woman between 40 and 55 years old in good health. Some clones in this sample may be carry-over from other donors' samples. Sequenced: PBMCs. CDR3: CASSPGGVGRETQYF. CDR3 DNA: TGCGCCAGCAGCCCCGGGGGAGTAGGTAGAGAGACCCAGTACTTC.